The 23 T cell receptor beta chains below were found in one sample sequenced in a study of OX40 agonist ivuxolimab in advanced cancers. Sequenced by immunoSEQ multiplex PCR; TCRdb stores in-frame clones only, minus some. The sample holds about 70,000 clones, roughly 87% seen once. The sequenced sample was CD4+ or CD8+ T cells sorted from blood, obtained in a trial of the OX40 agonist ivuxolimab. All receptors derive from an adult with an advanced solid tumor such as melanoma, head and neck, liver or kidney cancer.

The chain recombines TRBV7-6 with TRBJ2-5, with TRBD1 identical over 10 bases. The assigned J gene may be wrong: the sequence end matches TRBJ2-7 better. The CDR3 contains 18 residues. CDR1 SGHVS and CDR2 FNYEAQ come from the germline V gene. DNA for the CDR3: TGTGCCAGCAGCGCCGGCCTCGATCCGGGACAGGGGACCCACGAGCAGTACTTC. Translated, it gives CASSAGLDPGQGTHEQYF.

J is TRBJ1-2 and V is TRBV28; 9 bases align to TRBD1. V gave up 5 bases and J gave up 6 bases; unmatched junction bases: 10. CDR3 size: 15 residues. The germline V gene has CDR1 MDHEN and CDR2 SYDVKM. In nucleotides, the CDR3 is TGTGCCAGCAGTCCGCCGGGACAGGGTATTGATGGCTACACCTTC. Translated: CASSPPGQGIDGYTF.

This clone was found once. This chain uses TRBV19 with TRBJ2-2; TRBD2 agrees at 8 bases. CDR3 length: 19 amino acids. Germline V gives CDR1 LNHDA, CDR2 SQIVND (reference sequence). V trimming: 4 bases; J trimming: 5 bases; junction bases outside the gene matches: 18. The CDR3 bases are TGTGCCAGTAGTACCCAGAGCGGGGGAGCTCATCGTATAACCGGGGAGCTGTTTTTT. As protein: CASSTQSGGAHRITGELFF.

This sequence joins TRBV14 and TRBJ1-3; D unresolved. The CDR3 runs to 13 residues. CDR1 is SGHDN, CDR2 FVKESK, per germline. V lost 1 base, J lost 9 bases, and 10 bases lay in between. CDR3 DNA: TGTGCCAGCAGCCAAGCGATACGTGGCACCATATATTTT. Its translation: CASSQAIRGTIYF.

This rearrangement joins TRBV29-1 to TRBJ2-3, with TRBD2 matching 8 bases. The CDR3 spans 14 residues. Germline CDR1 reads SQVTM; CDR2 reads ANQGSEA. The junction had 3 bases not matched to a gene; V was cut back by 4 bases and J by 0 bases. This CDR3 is CSVASGSSTDTQYF. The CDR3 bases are TGCAGCGTTGCAAGCGGGAGTAGCACAGATACGCAGTATTTT.

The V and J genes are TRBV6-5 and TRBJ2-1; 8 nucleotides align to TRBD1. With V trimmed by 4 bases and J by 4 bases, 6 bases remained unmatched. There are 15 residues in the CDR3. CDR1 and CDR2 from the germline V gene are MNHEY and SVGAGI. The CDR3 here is CASSSPGQAYNEQFF. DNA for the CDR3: TGTGCCAGCAGTTCCCCGGGACAGGCATACAATGAGCAGTTCTTC.

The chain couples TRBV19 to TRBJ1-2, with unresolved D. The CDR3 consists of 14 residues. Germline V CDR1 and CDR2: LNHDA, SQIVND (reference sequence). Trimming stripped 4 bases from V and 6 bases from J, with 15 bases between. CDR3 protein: CASSREAVRNGYTF. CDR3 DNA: TGTGCCAGTAGTAGGGAGGCCGTACGGAATGGCTACACCTTC.

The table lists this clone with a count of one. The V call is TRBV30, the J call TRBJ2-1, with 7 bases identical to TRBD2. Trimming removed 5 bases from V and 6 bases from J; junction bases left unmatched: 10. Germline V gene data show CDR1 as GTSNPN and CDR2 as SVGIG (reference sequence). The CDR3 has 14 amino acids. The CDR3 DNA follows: TGTGCCTGGTCCCCGGGACTACCCGGCAATGAGCAGTTCTTC. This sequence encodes CAWSPGLPGNEQFF.

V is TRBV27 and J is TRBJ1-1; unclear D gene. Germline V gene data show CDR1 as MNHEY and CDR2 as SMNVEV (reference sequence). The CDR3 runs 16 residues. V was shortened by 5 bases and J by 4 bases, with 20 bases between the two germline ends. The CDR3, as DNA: TGTGCCAGCAGTCGCCGGGCAGGAGGAAGAGCCACTGAAGCTTTCTTT. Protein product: CASSRRAGGRATEAFF.

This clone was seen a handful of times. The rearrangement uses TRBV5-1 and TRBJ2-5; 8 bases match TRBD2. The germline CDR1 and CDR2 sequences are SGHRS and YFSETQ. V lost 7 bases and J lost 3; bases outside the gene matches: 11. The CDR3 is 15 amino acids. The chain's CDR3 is CASVLRGGNEETQYF. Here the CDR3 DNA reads TGCGCCAGCGTACTACGGGGGGGGAACGAAGAGACCCAGTACTTC.

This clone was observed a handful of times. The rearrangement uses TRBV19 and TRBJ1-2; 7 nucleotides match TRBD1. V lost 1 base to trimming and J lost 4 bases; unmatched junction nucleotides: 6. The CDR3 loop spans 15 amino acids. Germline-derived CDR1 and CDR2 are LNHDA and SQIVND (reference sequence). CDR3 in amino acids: CASSIGRGRGYGYTF. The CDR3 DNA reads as TGTGCCAGTAGTATAGGAAGGGGGCGCGGCTATGGCTACACCTTC.

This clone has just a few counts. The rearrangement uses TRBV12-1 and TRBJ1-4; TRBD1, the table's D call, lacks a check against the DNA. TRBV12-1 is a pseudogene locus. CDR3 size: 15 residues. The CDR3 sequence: CASSSPGQPGEKLFF. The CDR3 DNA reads TGTGCCAGCAGCTCTCCGGGACAACCCGGGGAAAAACTGTTTTTT.

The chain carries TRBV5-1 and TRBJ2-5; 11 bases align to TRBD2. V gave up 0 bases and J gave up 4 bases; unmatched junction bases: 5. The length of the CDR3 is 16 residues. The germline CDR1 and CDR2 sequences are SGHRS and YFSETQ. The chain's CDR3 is CASSLDPSGGSETQYF. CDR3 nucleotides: TGCGCCAGCAGCTTGGATCCTAGCGGGGGGTCAGAGACCCAGTACTTC.

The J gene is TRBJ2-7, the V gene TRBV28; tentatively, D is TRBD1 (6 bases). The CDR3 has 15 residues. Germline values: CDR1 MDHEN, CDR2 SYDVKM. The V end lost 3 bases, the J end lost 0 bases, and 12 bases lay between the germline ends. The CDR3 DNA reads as TGTGCCAGCAGTTTCGAGGGGGAAGGCTCCTACGAGCAGTACTTC. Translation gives CASSFEGEGSYEQYF. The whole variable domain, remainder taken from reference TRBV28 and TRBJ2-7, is DVKVTQSSRYLVKRTGEKVFLECVQDMDHENMFWYRQDPGLGLRLIYFSYDVKMKEKGDIPEGYSVSREKKERFSLILESASTNQTSMYLCASSFEGEGSYEQYFGPGTRLTVT.

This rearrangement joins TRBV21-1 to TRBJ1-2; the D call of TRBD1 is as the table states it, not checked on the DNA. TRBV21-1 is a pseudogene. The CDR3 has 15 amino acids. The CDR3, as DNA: TGTGCCAGCACTGGAACCGGGACAGCCCTATATGGCTACACCTTC. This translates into CASTGTGTALYGYTF.

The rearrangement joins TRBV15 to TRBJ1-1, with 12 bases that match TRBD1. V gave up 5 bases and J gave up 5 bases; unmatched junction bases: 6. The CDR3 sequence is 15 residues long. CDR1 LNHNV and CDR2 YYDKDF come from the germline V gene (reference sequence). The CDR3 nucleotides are TGTGCCACCAGCGGGGGACAGGGGGCGGTTACTGAAGCTTTCTTT. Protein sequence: CATSGGQGAVTEAFF.

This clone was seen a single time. CDR3 amino acids: CASSLGLFSGANVLTF. The CDR3 nucleotides are TGTGCCAGCAGCTTGGGGCTATTCTCTGGGGCCAACGTCCTGACTTTC. This chain links TRBV5-4 with TRBJ2-6; no firm D call. From germline, CDR1 is SGHNT and CDR2 YYREEE (reference sequence). The CDR3 is 16 amino acids. Trimming removed 0 bases at V and 0 bases at J, with 7 bases between.

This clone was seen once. CDR3 protein: CASTGTGGRQANYGYTF. The CDR3 DNA is TGTGCCAGTACGGGGACAGGGGGCCGCCAAGCTAACTATGGCTACACCTTC. V gene TRBV19 combines with J gene TRBJ1-2; 12 positions match TRBD1. Germline V CDR1 and CDR2: LNHDA, SQIVND (reference sequence). V lost 7 bases to trimming and J lost 0 bases; unmatched junction nucleotides: 9. This CDR3 spans 17 amino acids.

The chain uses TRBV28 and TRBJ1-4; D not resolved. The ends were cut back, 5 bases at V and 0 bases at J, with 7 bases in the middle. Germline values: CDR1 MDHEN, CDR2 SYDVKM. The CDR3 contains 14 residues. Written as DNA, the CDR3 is TGTGCCAGCAGTCTGGTTGCAACTAATGAAAAACTGTTTTTT. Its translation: CASSLVATNEKLFF. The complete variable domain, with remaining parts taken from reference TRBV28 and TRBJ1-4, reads DVKVTQSSRYLVKRTGEKVFLECVQDMDHENMFWYRQDPGLGLRLIYFSYDVKMKEKGDIPEGYSVSREKKERFSLILESASTNQTSMYLCASSLVATNEKLFFGSGTQLSVL.

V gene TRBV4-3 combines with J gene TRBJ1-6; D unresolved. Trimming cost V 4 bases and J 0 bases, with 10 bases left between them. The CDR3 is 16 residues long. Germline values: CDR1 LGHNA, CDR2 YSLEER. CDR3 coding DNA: TGCGCCAGCAGCCCTAGAGGAAGCTCCTATAATTCACCCCTCCACTTT. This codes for CASSPRGSSYNSPLHF.

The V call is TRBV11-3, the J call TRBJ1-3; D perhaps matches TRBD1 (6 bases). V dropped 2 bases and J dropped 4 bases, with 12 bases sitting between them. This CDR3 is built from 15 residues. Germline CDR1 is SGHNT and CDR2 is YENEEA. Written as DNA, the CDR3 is TGTGCCAGCAGCTTACGGGACAAAGGAGGAAACACCATATATTTT. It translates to CASSLRDKGGNTIYF. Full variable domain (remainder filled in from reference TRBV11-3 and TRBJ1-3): EAGVVQSPRYKIIEKKQPVAFWCNPISGHNTLYWYLQNLGQGPELLIRYENEEAVDDSQLPKDRFSAERLKGVDSTLKIQPAELGDSAVYLCASSLRDKGGNTIYFGEGSWLTVV.

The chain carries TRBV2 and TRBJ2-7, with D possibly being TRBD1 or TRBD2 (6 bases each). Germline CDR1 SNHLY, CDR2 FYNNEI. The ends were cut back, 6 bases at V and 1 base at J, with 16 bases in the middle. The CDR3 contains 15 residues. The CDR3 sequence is CASRGGGAASYEQYF. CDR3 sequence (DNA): TGTGCCAGCAGGGGGGGCGGGGCCGCGTCCTACGAGCAGTACTTC.

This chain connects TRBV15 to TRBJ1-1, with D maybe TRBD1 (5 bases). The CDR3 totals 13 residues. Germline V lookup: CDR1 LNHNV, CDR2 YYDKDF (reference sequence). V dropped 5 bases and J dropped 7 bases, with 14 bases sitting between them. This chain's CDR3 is CATSGGTHDEAFF. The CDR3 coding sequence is TGTGCCACCAGCGGCGGGACTCACGATGAAGCTTTCTTT.